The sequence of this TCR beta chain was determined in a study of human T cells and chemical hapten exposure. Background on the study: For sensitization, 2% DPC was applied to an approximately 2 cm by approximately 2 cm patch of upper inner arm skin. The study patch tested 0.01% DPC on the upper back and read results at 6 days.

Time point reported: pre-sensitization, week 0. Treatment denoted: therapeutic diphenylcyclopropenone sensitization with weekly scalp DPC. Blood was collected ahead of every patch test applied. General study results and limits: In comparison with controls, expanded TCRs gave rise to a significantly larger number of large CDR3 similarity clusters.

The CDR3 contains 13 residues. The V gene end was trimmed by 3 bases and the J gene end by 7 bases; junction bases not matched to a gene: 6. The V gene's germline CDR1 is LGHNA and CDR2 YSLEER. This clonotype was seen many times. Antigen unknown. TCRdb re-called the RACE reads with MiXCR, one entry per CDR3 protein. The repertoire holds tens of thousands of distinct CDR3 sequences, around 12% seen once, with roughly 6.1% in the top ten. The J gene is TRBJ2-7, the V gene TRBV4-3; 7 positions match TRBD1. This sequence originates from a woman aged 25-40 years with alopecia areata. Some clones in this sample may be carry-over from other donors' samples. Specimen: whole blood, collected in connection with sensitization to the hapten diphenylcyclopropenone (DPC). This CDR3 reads CASSQVGQVEQYF. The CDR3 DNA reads TGCGCCAGCAGCCAGGTCGGACAGGTGGAGCAGTACTTC.